The clone carrying this T cell receptor beta chain was found many times. Its antigen is unknown. The germline gives CDR1 ENHRY, CDR2 SYGVKD. The CDR3 has 14 residues. V gave up 10 bases and J gave up 0 bases; unmatched junction bases: 3. The source of the sample is a study of neurological immune-mediated disorders. Findings of the study overall: No sharing of CDR3 amino acid sequences was observed among expanded clones across subjects, suggesting private repertoires in all groups.

The cDNA came from 5'RACE, which used 10-nucleotide random UMIs. TCRdb analysed the 5' RACE reads with MiXCR anew, one entry per CDR3 protein. In the table there are around 16,000 distinct CDR3 sequences, 3% to 3.5% of which are singletons. There were 800,000 to 1,000,000 CD4+ or CD8+ T cells used in the sorted libraries. Input material: CD8+ T cells from blood. V and J are TRBV10-3 and TRBJ2-1, with 10 bases aligning to TRBD2. The TCR comes from a woman aged 40-49 years in good health. The CDR3 loop is CATTSGNSYNEQFF. CDR3 coding DNA: TGTGCCACAACTAGCGGGAACTCCTACAATGAGCAGTTCTTC.